This entry concerns a single T cell receptor (beta chain). Its antigen is still unknown. This specimen comes from a study of beta chain features in type 1 diabetes. Study details: Examination spanned about 99 million sorted cells from all samples.

Since all of the isolated RNA was reverse transcribed, expressed TCRB transcripts were what got sequenced. Generated by immunoSEQ multiplex PCR, the TCRdb table keeps only in-frame clones and is missing some. The table lists hundreds of thousands of clones, about 15% of them singletons, with less than 0.02% in the top ten. Stem cell-like memory, regulatory, central memory and naive CD4+ cells were sorted via CD45RO/CCR7/CD25/CD127/CD95/CD27. Study-level findings and limits: PCR may have favored shorter templates equally in patients and controls. Patients with Type 1 diabetes showed moderately but significantly shorter TCRB CDR3s in all four CD4+ subsets. Compared to healthy donors, patients appeared to have naive, central memory and Treg TCRB repertoires that were more alike.

The germline V gene has CDR1 SGDLS and CDR2 YYNGEE. Deletions cut 3 bases from V and 2 bases from J, with 6 bases between. This CDR3 has 14 residues. The origin of this receptor is a man younger than 35 with type 1 diabetes. Specimen: naive CD4+ T cells from blood. The chain combines TRBV9 with TRBJ2-6, with D possibly TRBD1 on 6 matching bases. The CDR3 DNA sequence: TGTGCCAGCAGCGACAGGGCTGGGGCCAACGTCCTGACTTTC. Translated, it gives CASSDRAGANVLTF.